This T cell receptor beta chain emerged from a study of identifying expanded T cells in peripheral blood. Clones were read by immunoSEQ multiplex PCR, and TCRdb kept only the in-frame ones, dropping some. The sample lists about 100,000 clones; 80% to 90% were seen once. This CDR3 spans 15 amino acids. J lost 3 bases, V lost 0 bases, and 0 bases had no gene match. Per germline, CDR1 SGHNT and CDR2 YYREEE (reference sequence). This clone was detected only once. Its cognate antigen is unknown. Findings of the study overall: Roughly two-week clone count variance significantly increased as total template count grew. Approximately 1.2 clones differed between technical replicates, versus approximately 17 and 20 over time.

During the collection period, no donor immune events like infections were recorded. The sample consisted of blood. The chain combines TRBV5-4 with TRBJ2-7; 13 bases match TRBD2. This TCR was sampled from a person between 18 and 75 years old in good health. The CDR3 loop reads CASSLGTSGSYEQYF. The CDR3 DNA reads as TGTGCCAGCAGCTTGGGGACTAGCGGGAGCTACGAGCAGTACTTC.